This TCR beta chain was identified during a study of metastatic and nonmetastatic thyroid tumors. TCRdb recomputed clones from the PCR reads via MiXCR. Among 39,000 or so clones listed, roughly 45% were seen once. Among the patients, none had received any treatment before thyroid surgery. The CDR3 totals 16 residues. Trimming took 2 bases from V and 7 from J; bases not matched to a gene: 7. Germline lookup yields CDR1 MNHNS and CDR2 SASEGT. The chain carries TRBV6-1 and TRBJ1-4; the match to TRBD1 covers 10 bases. Sequencing input: tumor tissue. This TCR came from a male donor with papillary thyroid cancer or a benign thyroid nodule (not recorded which). Some clones in this sample may be carry-over from other donors' samples. The CDR3 reads CASSERDRGGVEKLFF. In DNA, the CDR3 is TGTGCCAGCAGTGAACGGGACAGGGGTGGGGTTGAAAAACTGTTTTTT.